This T cell receptor (beta chain) is drawn from a study of T-cell reconstitution after alpha-beta-depleted transplantation in children. As it was prepared, the TCRbeta library received unique molecular identifiers. One entry per CDR3 protein, called by TCRdb with MiXCR from the PCR reads. The sample lists almost 400,000 distinct CDR3 sequences; around 21% were seen once. The germline V gene has CDR1 LGHNA and CDR2 YSLEER. Trimming removed 0 bases from V and 5 bases from J, with 16 bases in between. This CDR3 spans 17 amino acids. V usage is TRBV4-3 and J usage is TRBJ2-2; tentative D call: TRBD1 (5 bases). This clonotype originated in a human donor who donated a stem cell graft to a child with acute myeloid leukemia. The sequencing used PBMCs from the stem cell graft donor, collected from the stem cell graft. The CDR3 bases are TGCGCCAGCAGCCAAGATGTTCAGGGTACGATTACCGGGGAGCTGTTTTTT. This encodes CASSQDVQGTITGELFF.